These T cell receptor beta chains were read from a single sample in a study of shared T cell receptors in the human thymus. This table comes from immunoSEQ multiplex PCR, and its TCRdb copy is limited to in-frame clones, with some not included. Of 640,000 or so clones in the sample, around 87% were seen once. The sample was also linked to a second study, of human thymus T cells.

The sample taken for sequencing was thymocytes. Every receptor here comes from a boy in the first two years of life with a congenital heart defect. Both conserved end residues are part of each CDR3. Clone size, where shown, is once, few, many, or a class for clones that have expanded.

>.|TRBJ2-3|TRBV4-3
CASSQEVVYPRGTDTQYF
>few|TRBJ1-1|TRBV7-8
CASSLAREKQGSFPEAFF
>few|TRBJ2-7|TRBV20-1
CSVTQGYEQYF
>.|TRBJ2-7|TRBV6-1
CASSDHLSSYEQYF
>once|TRBJ2-4|TRBV18
CASSPTLGPQDIQYF
>few|TRBJ1-3|TRBV6-5
CASIQTASGNTIYF
>.|TRBJ2-7|TRBV14
CASSQHEGWGQGNYEQYF
>few|TRBJ2-5|TRBV7-8
CASSLGGLETQYF
>.|TRBJ2-2|TRBV28
CASRDRDTTGELFF
>.|TRBJ1-3|TRBV4-1
CASSPRLGIKAGNTIYF
>.|TRBJ2-7|TRBV7-2
CASSPEPSGVEQYF
>few|TRBJ2-3|TRBV5-1
CASERFPGDTDPTQYF
>.|TRBJ1-5|TRBV5-6
CASSLGREDSNQPQHF
>.|TRBJ1-1|TRBV10-2
CASSAGGAGNTEAFF
>.|TRBJ2-7|TRBV7-2
CASSFSPRSLSTYEQYF
>.|TRBJ2-7|TRBV19
CASRRTSGNHSLYEQYF
>.|TRBJ1-1|TRBV19
CASSIGGIVNTEAFF
>.|TRBJ2-3|TRBV7-2
CASSTRGEDTQYF
>.|TRBJ2-3|TRBV27
CASSLWRGVTGGATDTQYF
>.|TRBJ2-7|TRBV29-1
CSTLAGGSYEQYF
>.|TRBJ1-1|TRBV4-3
CASSPKLTGTENTEAFF
>.|TRBJ2-7|TRBV30
CAHGTIGEQYF
>.|TRBJ1-1|TRBV4-3
CASSQANIPGQGNTEAFF
>.|TRBJ1-6|TRBV6-1
CASRDRGMAPLHF
>.|TRBJ2-3|TRBV7-3
CASSFRRGNTDTQYF
>.|TRBJ1-2|TRBV28
CASSSTGDYGYTF
>.|TRBJ1-1|TRBV19
CASSHDSVNTEAFF
>.|TRBJ1-3|TRBV11-2
CASSFDLRGSSGNTIYF
>.|TRBJ1-2|TRBV30
CAWSVDRGINYGYTF
>.|TRBJ2-1|TRBV6-5
CASSYLGQSSYNEQFF
>.|TRBJ1-2|TRBV27
CASSLLGRGPSNYGYTF
>.|TRBJ2-5|TRBV7-2
CASSLELTGGPEQTQYF
>.|TRBJ2-7|TRBV7-2
CASSLEMVGGTGHYEQYF
>.|TRBJ1-5|TRBV4-1
CASSQGDSYTSSNQPQHF
>few|TRBJ2-2|TRBV5-6
CASSLGQHTGELFF